This TCR beta chain stems from a study of CD8 T cells in Susac syndrome. The study's findings and limits: The study conceded that its TCR sequencing and HLA analysis involved relatively few individuals.

On this clonotype: Its specificity is unknown.

This CDR3 contains 15 residues. The germline CDR1 and CDR2 sequences are SGHRS and YFSETQ. Trimming removed 1 base from V and 2 bases from J, with 13 bases in between. Random hexamers were used to reverse transcribe roughly 0.5 to 1 ug of RNA. A single record per CDR3 protein comes from TCRdb applying MiXCR to the immunoSEQ multiplex PCR reads. The data hold 150,000 to 200,000 distinct CDR3 sequences, with over 85% observed a single time. The source material was CD4+ T cells from PBMCs. This TCR came from a human donor in good health. The chain has TRBV5-1 and TRBJ2-7; D might be TRBD2 (5 bases). The CDR3 here is CASSLFYTGTYEQYF. CDR3 in DNA: TGCGCCAGCAGCTTGTTTTATACGGGGACCTACGAGCAGTACTTC.